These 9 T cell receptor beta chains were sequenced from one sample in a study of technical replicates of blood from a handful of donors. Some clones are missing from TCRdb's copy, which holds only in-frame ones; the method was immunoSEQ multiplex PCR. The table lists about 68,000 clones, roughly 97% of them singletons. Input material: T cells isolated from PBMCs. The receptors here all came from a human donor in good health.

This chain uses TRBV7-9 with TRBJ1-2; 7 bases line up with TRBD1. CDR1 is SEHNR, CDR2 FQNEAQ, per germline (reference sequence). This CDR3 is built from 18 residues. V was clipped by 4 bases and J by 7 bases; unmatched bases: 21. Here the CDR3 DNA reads TGTGCCAGCAGCTACCCCTCGTTCCGTCTACAGGGGTCCGGTGGCTACACCTTC. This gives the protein CASSYPSFRLQGSGGYTF.

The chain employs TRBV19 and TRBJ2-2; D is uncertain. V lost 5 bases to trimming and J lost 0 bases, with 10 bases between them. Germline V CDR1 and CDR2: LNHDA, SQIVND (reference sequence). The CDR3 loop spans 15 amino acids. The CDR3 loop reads CASSQQLANTGELFF. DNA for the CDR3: TGTGCCAGTAGTCAACAGCTCGCGAACACCGGGGAGCTGTTTTTT.

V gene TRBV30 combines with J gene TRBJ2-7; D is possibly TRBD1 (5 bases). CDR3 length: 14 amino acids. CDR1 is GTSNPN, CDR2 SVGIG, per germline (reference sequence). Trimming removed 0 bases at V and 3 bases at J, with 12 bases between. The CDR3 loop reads CAWSVNPQGYEQYF. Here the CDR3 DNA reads TGTGCCTGGAGTGTCAATCCCCAGGGCTACGAGCAGTACTTC.

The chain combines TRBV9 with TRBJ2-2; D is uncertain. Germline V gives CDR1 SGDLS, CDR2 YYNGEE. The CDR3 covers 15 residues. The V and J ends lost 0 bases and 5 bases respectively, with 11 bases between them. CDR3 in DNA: TGTGCCAGCAGCGTAGAACACAGTCAGACCGGGGAGCTGTTTTTT. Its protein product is CASSVEHSQTGELFF.

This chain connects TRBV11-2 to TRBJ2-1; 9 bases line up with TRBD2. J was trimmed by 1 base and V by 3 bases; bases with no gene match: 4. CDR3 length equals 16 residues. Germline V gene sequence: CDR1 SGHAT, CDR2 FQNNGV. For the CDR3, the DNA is TGTGCCAGCAGCTTTTTAGCGGGAGAATCCTACAATGAGCAGTTCTTC. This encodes CASSFLAGESYNEQFF.

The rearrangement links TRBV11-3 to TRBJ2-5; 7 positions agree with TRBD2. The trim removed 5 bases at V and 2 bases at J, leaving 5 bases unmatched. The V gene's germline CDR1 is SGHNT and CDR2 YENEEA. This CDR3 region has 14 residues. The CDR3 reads CASSPRDYQETQYF. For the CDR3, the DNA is TGTGCCAGCAGCCCCCGGGACTATCAAGAGACCCAGTACTTC.

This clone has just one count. The CDR3 reads CASSLRGGSSDTQYF. The CDR3 nucleotides are TGTGCCAGCTCTCTTAGAGGGGGATCATCAGATACGCAGTATTTT. The V and J genes are TRBV7-3 and TRBJ2-3; tentatively, D is TRBD1 (6 bases). The CDR3 is made up of 15 amino acids. Germline V gene sequence: CDR1 SGHTA, CDR2 FQGTGA. V was clipped by 8 bases and J by 4 bases, with 19 bases between them.

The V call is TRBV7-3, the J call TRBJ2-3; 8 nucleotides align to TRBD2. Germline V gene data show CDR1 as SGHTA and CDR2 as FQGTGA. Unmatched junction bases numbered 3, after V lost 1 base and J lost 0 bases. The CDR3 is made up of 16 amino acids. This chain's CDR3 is CASSLIGGRSTDTQYF. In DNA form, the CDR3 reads TGTGCCAGCAGCTTAATAGGCGGGAGGAGCACAGATACGCAGTATTTT.

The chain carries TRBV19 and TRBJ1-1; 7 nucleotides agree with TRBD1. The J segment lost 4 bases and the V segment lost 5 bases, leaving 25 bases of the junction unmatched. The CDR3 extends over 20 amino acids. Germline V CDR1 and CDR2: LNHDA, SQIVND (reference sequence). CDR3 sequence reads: CASSLNLGQVNMGLGTEAFF. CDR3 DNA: TGTGCCAGTAGTCTGAACCTCGGACAGGTGAATATGGGTCTTGGCACTGAAGCTTTCTTT.